Shown below are 15 T cell receptor beta chains from a single sample sequenced in a study of cytomegalovirus exposure and HLA in healthy donors. Amplification used 60 Vbeta primers and 13 Jbeta primers. Some clones are missing from TCRdb's copy, which holds only in-frame ones; the method was immunoSEQ multiplex PCR. Of around 97,000 clones in the sample, 9.4% were seen once. The sequenced material came from PBMCs. The receptors come from a man between 50 and 59 years old in good health and CMV-seropositive.

V usage is TRBV30 and J usage is TRBJ1-1; possible D gene TRBD1, 5 bases. With 2 bases removed from V and 1 base from J, the gap between germline ends came to 8 bases. From germline, CDR1 is GTSNPN and CDR2 SVGIG (reference sequence). CDR3 size: 13 residues. CDR3 bases: TGTGCCTGGAGTTCACAGGAGAACACTGAAGCTTTCTTT. Protein product: CAWSSQENTEAFF.

This chain joins TRBV6-1 and TRBJ2-3; TRBD1 might be the D (8 bases). Between the trimmed V and J ends, which lost 6 bases and 13 bases, there was a span of 23 bases. Per germline, CDR1 MNHNS and CDR2 SASEGT. CDR3 length: 14 residues. The CDR3 DNA reads as TGTGCCAGCAGGGACAGGGAGGGCCTAATACTGAAGTATTTT. Encoded protein: CASRDREGLILKYF.

About this clone: A much larger clone is a single base away; this may be a read error. V usage is TRBV6-5 and J usage is TRBJ2-1, with D tentatively TRBD2 (5 bases). The V gene lost 6 bases and the J gene lost 6 bases, with 6 bases spanning the gap. CDR1 MNHEY and CDR2 SVGAGI come from the germline V gene. CDR3 size: 11 residues. In DNA form, the CDR3 reads TGTGCCAGCAGGGCGGGCAATGAGCAGTTCTTC. Its protein is CASRAGNEQFF.

This clone was observed at least ten times. The V and J genes are TRBV29-1 and TRBJ2-1, with 11 nucleotides matching TRBD2. Per the germline V gene, CDR1 is SQVTM and CDR2 is ANQGSEA. V was clipped by 7 bases and J by 4 bases; unmatched bases: 9. The CDR3 spans 15 residues. CDR3 protein: CSAPIWTSGYNEQFF. The CDR3 DNA reads as TGCAGCGCCCCCATTTGGACTAGCGGGTACAATGAGCAGTTCTTC.

CDR3 coding DNA: TGTGCCAGCAGCCAATGGGGGGGGGACGACAACTATGGCTACACCTTC. This sequence encodes CASSQWGGDDNYGYTF. The V gene is TRBV27, the J gene TRBJ1-2; a possible D gene is TRBD1 (5 bases). The V end was cut by 6 bases, the J end by 2 bases, with 19 bases between. The CDR3 contains 16 residues. CDR1 is MNHEY and CDR2 is SMNVEV in the germline V gene (reference sequence).

There are a few counts of this clone. The rearrangement links TRBV27 to TRBJ2-4; TRBD1 might be the D (6 bases). Trimming stripped 2 bases from V and 8 bases from J, with 10 bases between. Germline CDR1 MNHEY, CDR2 SMNVEV (reference sequence). This CDR3 has 13 amino acids. The CDR3 here is CASSLGPGDIQYF. The CDR3 nucleotides read TGTGCCAGCAGTTTAGGCCCAGGGGACATTCAGTACTTC.

V usage is TRBV27 and J usage is TRBJ2-3, with 7 nucleotides matching TRBD2. The J segment lost 2 bases and the V segment lost 5 bases, leaving 13 bases of the junction unmatched. Germline assignment: CDR1 MNHEY and CDR2 SMNVEV (reference sequence). The CDR3 is 17 residues long. CDR3 loop: CASSPLFMAGDTDTQYF. The DNA for the CDR3 is TGTGCCAGCAGTCCCTTGTTTATGGCGGGAGACACAGATACGCAGTATTTT.

J is TRBJ2-7 and V is TRBV5-6, with 7 bases that match TRBD1. The V gene end was trimmed by 4 bases and the J gene end by 2 bases; junction bases not matched to a gene: 15. In germline, CDR1 is SGHDT, CDR2 YYEEEE. The CDR3 spans 17 residues. CDR3 in amino acids: CASSPVVGTDLTYEQYF. CDR3 nucleotides: TGTGCCAGCAGCCCGGTAGTCGGGACAGACCTCACCTACGAGCAGTACTTC.

Only a few counts were recorded for this clone. The CDR3 DNA reads as TGTGCCAGGGGGACAGGGCGGGGAGAAAAACTGTTTTTT. It encodes CARGTGRGEKLFF. V usage is TRBV7-2 and J usage is TRBJ1-4; 9 bases line up with TRBD1. The CDR3 consists of 13 residues. Germline V gives CDR1 SGHTA, CDR2 FQGNSA. Trimming at V came to 9 bases and at J to 8 bases, leaving 7 bases not matched to a gene. The variable domain in full, with the rest retrieved from reference TRBV7-2 and TRBJ1-4, is GAGVSQSPSNKVTEKGKDVELRCDPISGHTALYWYRQSLGQGLEFLIYFQGNSAPDKSGLPSDRFSAERTGGSVSTLTIQRTQQEDSAVYLCARGTGRGEKLFFGSGTQLSVL.

The sample holds a few counts of this clone. The gene calls are TRBV2 and TRBJ1-1; a weak D match, TRBD1 (6 bases). This CDR3 is 13 amino acids long. Trimming pared 6 bases from V and 1 base from J, leaving 9 bases between. Germline loops: CDR1 SNHLY, CDR2 FYNNEI. The CDR3 sequence is CASRQGGNTEAFF. In DNA form, the CDR3 reads TGTGCCAGCAGGCAAGGGGGGAACACTGAAGCTTTCTTT. Filled out from reference TRBV2 and TRBJ1-1, the complete variable domain reads EPEVTQTPSHQVTQMGQEVILRCVPISNHLYFYWYRQILGQKVEFLVSFYNNEISEKSEIFDDQFSVERPDGSNFTLKIRSTKLEDSAMYFCASRQGGNTEAFFGQGTRLTVV.

Only a few counts were recorded for this clone. The V gene is TRBV28, the J gene TRBJ2-7; tentatively, D is TRBD1 (6 bases). The CDR3 is made up of 12 amino acids. Germline loops: CDR1 MDHEN, CDR2 SYDVKM. V was pared by 6 bases and J by 6 bases, with 12 bases between. In DNA, the CDR3 is TGTGCCAGCAGACCACAGGGACCCGAGCAGTACTTC. As protein: CASRPQGPEQYF.

The J gene is TRBJ2-2, the V gene TRBV27; 8 positions agree with TRBD2. The ends lost 4 bases at V and 6 bases at J; junction bases unmatched: 7. This CDR3 contains 15 residues. The germline V gene has CDR1 MNHEY and CDR2 SMNVEV (reference sequence). CDR3 loop: CASSSWAGGAGELFF. The CDR3 coding sequence is TGTGCCAGCAGTTCGTGGGCCGGGGGGGCCGGGGAGCTGTTTTTT.

This clone has just a few counts. V and J are TRBV6-1 and TRBJ2-3, with D tentatively TRBD2 (5 bases). Deletions cut 3 bases from V and 5 bases from J, with 18 bases between. This CDR3 comprises 16 residues. CDR1 is MNHNS and CDR2 is SASEGT in the germline V gene. The CDR3 reads CASSERLWRSEDTQYF. The DNA for the CDR3 is TGTGCCAGCAGTGAGCGTCTCTGGAGGTCGGAAGATACGCAGTATTTT.

This clone was found a few times. The gene calls are TRBV7-9 and TRBJ2-1; TRBD2 matches at 10 bases. The CDR3 is 17 residues long. The germline gives CDR1 SEHNR, CDR2 FQNEAQ (reference sequence). Trimming took 1 base from V and 5 from J; bases not matched to a gene: 8. As DNA, the CDR3 is TGTGCCAGCAGCTTAGTCCTAGCGGGAGTCCCCCACAATGAGCAGTTCTTC. Protein product: CASSLVLAGVPHNEQFF.

V usage is TRBV29-1 and J usage is TRBJ2-6, with 9 positions matching TRBD1. J was trimmed by 2 bases and V by 7 bases; bases with no gene match: 6. CDR3 length: 15 residues. Looked up from germline, CDR1 is SQVTM and CDR2 is ANQGSEA. This CDR3 reads CSAGQGLTGANVLTF. The CDR3 nucleotides read TGCAGCGCCGGACAGGGGCTAACTGGGGCCAACGTCCTGACTTTC.